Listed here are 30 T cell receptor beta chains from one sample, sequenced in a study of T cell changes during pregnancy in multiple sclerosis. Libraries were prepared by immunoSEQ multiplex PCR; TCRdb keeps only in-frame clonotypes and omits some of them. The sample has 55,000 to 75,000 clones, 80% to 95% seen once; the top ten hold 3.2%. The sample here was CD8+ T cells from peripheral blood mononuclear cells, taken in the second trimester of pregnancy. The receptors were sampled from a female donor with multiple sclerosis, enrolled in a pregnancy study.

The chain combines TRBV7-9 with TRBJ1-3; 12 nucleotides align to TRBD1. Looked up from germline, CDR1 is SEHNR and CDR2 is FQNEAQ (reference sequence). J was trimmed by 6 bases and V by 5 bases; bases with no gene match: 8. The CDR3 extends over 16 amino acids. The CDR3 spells CASSPSAGQGANTIYF. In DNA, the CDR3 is TGTGCCAGCAGCCCTTCCGCGGGACAGGGGGCAAACACCATATATTTT.

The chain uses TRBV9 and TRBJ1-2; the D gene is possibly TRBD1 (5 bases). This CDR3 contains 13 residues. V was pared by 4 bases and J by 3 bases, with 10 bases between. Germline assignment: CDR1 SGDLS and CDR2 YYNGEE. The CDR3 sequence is CASSPRGDYGYTF. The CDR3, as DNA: TGTGCCAGCAGCCCAAGGGGTGACTATGGCTACACCTTC.

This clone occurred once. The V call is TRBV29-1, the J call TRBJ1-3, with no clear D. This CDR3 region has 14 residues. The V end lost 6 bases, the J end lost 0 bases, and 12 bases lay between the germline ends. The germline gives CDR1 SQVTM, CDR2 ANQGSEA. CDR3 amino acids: CSVAGAASGNTIYF. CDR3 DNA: TGCAGCGTGGCAGGTGCAGCCTCTGGAAACACCATATATTTT. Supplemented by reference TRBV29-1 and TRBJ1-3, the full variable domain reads SAVISQKPSRDICQRGTSLTIQCQVDSQVTMMFWYRQQPGQSLTLIATANQGSEATYESGFVIDKFPISRPNLTFSTLTVSNMSPEDSSIYLCSVAGAASGNTIYFGEGSWLTVV.

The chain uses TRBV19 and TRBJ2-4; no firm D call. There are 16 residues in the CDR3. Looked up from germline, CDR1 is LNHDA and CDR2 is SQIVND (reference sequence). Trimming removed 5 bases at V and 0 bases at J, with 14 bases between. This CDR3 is CASSFTTGLAKNIQYF. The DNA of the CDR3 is TGTGCCAGTAGTTTTACTACCGGCCTAGCCAAAAACATTCAGTACTTC.

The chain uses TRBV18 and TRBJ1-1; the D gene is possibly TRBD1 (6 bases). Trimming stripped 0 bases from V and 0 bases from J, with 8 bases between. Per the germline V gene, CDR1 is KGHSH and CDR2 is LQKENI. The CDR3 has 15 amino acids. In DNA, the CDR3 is TGTGCCAGCTCACCACCGGGGGCCCTGAACACTGAAGCTTTCTTT. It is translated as CASSPPGALNTEAFF.

CDR3 amino acids: CASSPTNTGELFF. CDR3 bases: TGTGCCAGCAGCCCCACGAACACCGGGGAGCTGTTTTTT. The chain uses TRBV6-6 and TRBJ2-2; unclear D gene. Germline values: CDR1 MNHNY, CDR2 SVGAGI (reference sequence). The CDR3 is 13 amino acids. The V gene lost 6 bases and the J gene lost 0 bases, with 5 bases spanning the gap.

DNA for the CDR3: TGTGCCAGCAGCCCCGGGACAGGGAGAAAGAGGACTGAAGCTTTCTTT. Translated, it gives CASSPGTGRKRTEAFF. The chain uses TRBV5-8 and TRBJ1-1; 9 positions match TRBD1. This CDR3 has 16 amino acids. The V segment lost 4 bases and the J segment 5 bases; nucleotides outside the gene matches: 12. Germline CDR1 and CDR2: SGHTS and YDEGEE.

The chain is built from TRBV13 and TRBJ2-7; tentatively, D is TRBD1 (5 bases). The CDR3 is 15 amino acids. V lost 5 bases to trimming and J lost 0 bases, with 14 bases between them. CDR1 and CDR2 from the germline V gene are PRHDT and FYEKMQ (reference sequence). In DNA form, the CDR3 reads TGTGCCAGCAGCCCCGGGTTGGGGCGCTCCTACGAGCAGTACTTC. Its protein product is CASSPGLGRSYEQYF.

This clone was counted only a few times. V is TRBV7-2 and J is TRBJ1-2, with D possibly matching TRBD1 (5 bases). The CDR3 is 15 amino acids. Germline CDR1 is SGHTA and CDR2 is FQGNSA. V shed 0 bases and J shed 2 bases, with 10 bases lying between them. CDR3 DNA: TGTGCCAGCAGCTTAGCGTGGGGGAGGAACTATGGCTACACCTTC. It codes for CASSLAWGRNYGYTF.

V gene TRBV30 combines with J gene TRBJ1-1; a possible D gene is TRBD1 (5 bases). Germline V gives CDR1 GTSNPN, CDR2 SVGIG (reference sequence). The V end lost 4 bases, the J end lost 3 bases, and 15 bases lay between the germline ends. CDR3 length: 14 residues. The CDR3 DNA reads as TGTGCCTGGAATGGGCGGGGGAGGGACACTGAAGCTTTCTTT. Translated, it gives CAWNGRGRDTEAFF.

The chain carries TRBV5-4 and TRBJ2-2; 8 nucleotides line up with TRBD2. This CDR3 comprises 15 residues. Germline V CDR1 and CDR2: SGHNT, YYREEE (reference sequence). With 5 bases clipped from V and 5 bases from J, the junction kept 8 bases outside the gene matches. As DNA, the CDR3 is TGTGCCAGCAGATTTAGCGGGGCGGGTACCGGGGAGCTGTTTTTT. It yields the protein CASRFSGAGTGELFF.

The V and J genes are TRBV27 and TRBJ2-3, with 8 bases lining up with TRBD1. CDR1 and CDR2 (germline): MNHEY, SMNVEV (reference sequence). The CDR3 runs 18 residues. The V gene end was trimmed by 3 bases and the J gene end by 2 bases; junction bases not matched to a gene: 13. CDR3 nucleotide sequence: TGTGCCAGCAGTTTTGGGTGGACAGGGTCGTCCCCCACAGATACGCAGTATTTT. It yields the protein CASSFGWTGSSPTDTQYF.

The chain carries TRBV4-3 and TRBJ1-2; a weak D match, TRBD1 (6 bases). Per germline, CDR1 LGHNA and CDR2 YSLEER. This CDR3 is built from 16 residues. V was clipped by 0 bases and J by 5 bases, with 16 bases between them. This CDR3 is CASSQDSEDRTYGYTF. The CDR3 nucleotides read TGCGCCAGCAGCCAAGATTCGGAAGACAGGACTTATGGCTACACCTTC.

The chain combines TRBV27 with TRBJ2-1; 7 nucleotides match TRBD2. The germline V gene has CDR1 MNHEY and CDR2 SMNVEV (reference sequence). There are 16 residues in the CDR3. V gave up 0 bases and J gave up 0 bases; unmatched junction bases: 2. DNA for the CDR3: TGTGCCAGCAGTTTATCCGGCGGGAGCTCCTACAATGAGCAGTTCTTC. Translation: CASSLSGGSSYNEQFF.

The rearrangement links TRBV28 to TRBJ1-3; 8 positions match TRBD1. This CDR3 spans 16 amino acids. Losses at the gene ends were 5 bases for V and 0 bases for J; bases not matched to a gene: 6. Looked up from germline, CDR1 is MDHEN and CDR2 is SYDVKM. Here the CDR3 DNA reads TGTGCCAGCAGTCCAGGACAGGGCATCTCTGGAAACACCATATATTTT. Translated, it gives CASSPGQGISGNTIYF.

The CDR3 loop reads CASSPGGSTYEQYF. The CDR3 bases are TGTGCCAGCAGTCCCGGGGGGTCCACCTACGAGCAGTACTTC. The genes are TRBV28 and TRBJ2-7; 7 bases match TRBD2. V shed 5 bases, J shed 2 bases, and the junction held 6 bases outside the gene matches. Per the germline V gene, CDR1 is MDHEN and CDR2 is SYDVKM. This CDR3 has 14 residues.

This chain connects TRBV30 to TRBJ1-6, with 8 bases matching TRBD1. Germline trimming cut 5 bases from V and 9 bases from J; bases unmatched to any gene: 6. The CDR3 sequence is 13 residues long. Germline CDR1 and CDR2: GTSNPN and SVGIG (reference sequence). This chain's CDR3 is CAWSGTGGSPLHF. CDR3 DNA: TGTGCCTGGTCTGGGACAGGAGGTTCACCCCTCCACTTT.

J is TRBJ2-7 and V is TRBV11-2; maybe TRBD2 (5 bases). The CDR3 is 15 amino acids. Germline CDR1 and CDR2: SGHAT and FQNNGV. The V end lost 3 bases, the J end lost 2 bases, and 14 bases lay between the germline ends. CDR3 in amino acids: CASSFSPAGTYEQYF. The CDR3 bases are TGTGCCAGCAGCTTCTCCCCTGCGGGTACCTACGAGCAGTACTTC. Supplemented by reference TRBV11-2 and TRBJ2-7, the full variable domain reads EAGVAQSPRYKIIEKRQSVAFWCNPISGHATLYWYQQILGQGPKLLIQFQNNGVVDDSQLPKDRFSAERLKGVDSTLKIQPAKLEDSAVYLCASSFSPAGTYEQYFGPGTRLTVT.

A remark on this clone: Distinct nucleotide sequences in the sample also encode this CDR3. CDR3 sequence: CASSPGTAYEQYF. The CDR3 region has the DNA TGTGCCAGCAGCCCAGGGACTGCCTACGAGCAGTACTTC. The rearrangement links TRBV27 to TRBJ2-7; TRBD2 is a possible D gene (6 bases). In germline, CDR1 is MNHEY, CDR2 SMNVEV (reference sequence). The ends were cut back, 6 bases at V and 2 bases at J, with 11 bases in the middle. This CDR3 region has 13 residues.

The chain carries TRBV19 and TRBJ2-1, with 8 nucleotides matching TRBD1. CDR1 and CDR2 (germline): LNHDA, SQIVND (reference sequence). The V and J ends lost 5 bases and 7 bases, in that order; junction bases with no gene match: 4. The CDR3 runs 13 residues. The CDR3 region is CASSPRTGNEQFF. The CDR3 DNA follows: TGTGCCAGTAGTCCCCGGACAGGGAATGAGCAGTTCTTC.

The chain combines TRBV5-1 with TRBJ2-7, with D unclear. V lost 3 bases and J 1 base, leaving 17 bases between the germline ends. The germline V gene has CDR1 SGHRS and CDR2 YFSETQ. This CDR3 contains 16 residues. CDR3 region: CASSWNIEERSYEQYF. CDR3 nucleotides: TGCGCCAGCAGCTGGAATATCGAGGAACGATCCTACGAGCAGTACTTC.

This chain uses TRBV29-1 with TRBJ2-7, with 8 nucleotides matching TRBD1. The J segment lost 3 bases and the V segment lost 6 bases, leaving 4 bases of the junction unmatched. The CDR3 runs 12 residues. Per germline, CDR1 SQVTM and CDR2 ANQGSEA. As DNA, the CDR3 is TGCAGCGTACAGGGGGACGACTACGAGCAGTACTTC. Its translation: CSVQGDDYEQYF.

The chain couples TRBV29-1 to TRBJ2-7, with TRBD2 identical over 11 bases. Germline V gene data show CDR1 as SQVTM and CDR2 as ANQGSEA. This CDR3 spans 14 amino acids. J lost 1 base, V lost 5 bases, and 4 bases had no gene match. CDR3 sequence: CSVYGTSGSYEQYF. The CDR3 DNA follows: TGCAGCGTTTACGGGACTAGCGGTTCCTACGAGCAGTACTTC.

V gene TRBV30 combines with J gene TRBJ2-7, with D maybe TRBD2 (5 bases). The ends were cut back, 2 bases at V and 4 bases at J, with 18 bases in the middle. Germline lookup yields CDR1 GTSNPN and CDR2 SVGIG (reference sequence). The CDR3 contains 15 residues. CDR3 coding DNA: TGTGCCTGGAGTTTGGACTCGAGGGCCTTATACGAGCAGTACTTC. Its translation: CAWSLDSRALYEQYF.

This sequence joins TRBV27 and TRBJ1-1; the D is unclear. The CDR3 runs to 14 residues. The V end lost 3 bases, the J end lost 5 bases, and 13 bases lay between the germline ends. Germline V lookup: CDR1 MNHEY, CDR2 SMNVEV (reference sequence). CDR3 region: CASSFGRLWTEAFF. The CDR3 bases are TGTGCCAGCAGTTTCGGGAGGTTGTGGACTGAAGCTTTCTTT.

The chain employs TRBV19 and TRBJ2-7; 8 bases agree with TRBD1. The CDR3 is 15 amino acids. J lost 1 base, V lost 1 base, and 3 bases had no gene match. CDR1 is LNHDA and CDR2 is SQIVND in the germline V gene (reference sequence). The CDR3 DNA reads TGTGCCAGTAGTATAGGGGGGACAGGATCCTACGAGCAGTACTTC. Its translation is CASSIGGTGSYEQYF.

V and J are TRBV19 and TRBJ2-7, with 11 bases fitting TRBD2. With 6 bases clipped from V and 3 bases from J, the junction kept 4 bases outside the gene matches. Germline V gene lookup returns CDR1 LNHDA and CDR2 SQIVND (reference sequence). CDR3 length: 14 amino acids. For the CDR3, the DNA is TGTGCCAGTAGCTCACTAGCGGGAGTCTACGAGCAGTACTTC. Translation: CASSSLAGVYEQYF.

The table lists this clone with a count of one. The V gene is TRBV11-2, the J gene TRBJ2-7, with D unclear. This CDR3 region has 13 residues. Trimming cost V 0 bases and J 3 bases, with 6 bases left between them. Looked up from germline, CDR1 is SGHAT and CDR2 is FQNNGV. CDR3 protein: CASSLEASYEQYF. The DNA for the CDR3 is TGTGCCAGCAGCTTAGAGGCCAGCTACGAGCAGTACTTC.

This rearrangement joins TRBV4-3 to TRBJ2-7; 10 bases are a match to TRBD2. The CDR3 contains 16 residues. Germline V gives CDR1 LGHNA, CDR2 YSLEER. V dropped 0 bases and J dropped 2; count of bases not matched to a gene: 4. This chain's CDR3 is CASSQDPTSGTYEQYF. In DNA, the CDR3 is TGCGCCAGCAGCCAAGATCCCACTAGCGGGACCTACGAGCAGTACTTC.

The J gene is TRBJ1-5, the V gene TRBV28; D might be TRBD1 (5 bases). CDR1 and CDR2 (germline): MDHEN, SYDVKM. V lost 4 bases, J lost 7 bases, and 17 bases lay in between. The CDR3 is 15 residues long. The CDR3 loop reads CASSSPPGHIQPQHF. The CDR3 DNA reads TGTGCCAGCAGTTCCCCTCCCGGACATATCCAGCCCCAGCATTTT. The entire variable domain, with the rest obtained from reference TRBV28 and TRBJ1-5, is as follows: DVKVTQSSRYLVKRTGEKVFLECVQDMDHENMFWYRQDPGLGLRLIYFSYDVKMKEKGDIPEGYSVSREKKERFSLILESASTNQTSMYLCASSSPPGHIQPQHFGDGTRLSIL.